This TCR beta chain is from a study of graft-versus-host responses after intestinal transplantation. The method was immunoSEQ multiplex PCR; TCRdb's version includes in-frame clones alone and lacks a portion of them. Of some 62,000 clones listed, roughly 90% are singletons. On this clone itself: The antigen is unknown.

The germline V gene encodes CDR1 MNHEY and CDR2 SMNVEV (reference sequence). Trimming removed 2 bases from V and 8 bases from J, with 12 bases in between. CDR3 length: 13 residues. V is TRBV27 and J is TRBJ1-2, with D possibly being TRBD1 (5 bases). The receptor comes from a human donor who was the organ donor for an intestinal transplant. The sample consisted of unstimulated CD8+ T cells sorted from spleen or lymph node cells, taken before transplant. The CDR3 region has the DNA TGTGCCAGCAGTTTAGGGGCAGGGATGGGCTACACCTTC. It is translated as CASSLGAGMGYTF.